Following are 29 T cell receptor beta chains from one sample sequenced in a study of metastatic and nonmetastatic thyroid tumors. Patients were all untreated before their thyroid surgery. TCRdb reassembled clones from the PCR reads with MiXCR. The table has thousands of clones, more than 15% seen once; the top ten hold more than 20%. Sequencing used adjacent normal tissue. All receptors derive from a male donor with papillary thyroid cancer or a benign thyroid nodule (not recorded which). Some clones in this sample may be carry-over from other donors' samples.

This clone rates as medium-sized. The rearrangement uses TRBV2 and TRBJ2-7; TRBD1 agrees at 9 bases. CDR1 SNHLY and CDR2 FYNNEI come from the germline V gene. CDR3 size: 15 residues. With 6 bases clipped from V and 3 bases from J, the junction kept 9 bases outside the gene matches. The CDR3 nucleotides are TGTGCCAGCAGATTCCCGGGACAGGGAATCTACGAGCAGTACTTC. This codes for CASRFPGQGIYEQYF.

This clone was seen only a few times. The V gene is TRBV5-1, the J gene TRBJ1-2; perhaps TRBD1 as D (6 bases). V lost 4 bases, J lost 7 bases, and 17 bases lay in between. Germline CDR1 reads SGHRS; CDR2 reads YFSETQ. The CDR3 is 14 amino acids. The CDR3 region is CASSPLQGQGGYTF. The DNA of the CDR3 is TGCGCCAGCAGCCCCCTCCAGGGGCAGGGTGGCTACACCTTC.

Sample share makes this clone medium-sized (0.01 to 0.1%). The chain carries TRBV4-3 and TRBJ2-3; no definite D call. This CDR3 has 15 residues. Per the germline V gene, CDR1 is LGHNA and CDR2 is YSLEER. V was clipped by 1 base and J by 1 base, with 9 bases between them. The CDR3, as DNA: TGCGCCAGCAGCCAAGCGCGGAGTGGCACAGATACGCAGTATTTT. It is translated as CASSQARSGTDTQYF.

The CDR3 loop is CASSEGQGPSYVVYF. CDR3 DNA sequence: TGTGCCAGCAGCGAGGGACAGGGGCCTTCCTACGTGGTGTACTTC. The genes are TRBV7-6 and TRBJ2-7; 10 positions agree with TRBD1. The J segment lost 12 bases and the V segment lost 5 bases, leaving 16 bases of the junction unmatched. The CDR3 covers 15 residues. Germline values: CDR1 SGHVS, CDR2 FNYEAQ.

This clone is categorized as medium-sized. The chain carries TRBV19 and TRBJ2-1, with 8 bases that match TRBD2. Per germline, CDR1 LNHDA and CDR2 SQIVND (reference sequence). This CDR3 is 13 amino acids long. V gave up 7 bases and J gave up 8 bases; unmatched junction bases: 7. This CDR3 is CASTWTSNDEQFF. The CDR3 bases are TGTGCCAGTACCTGGACTAGCAACGATGAGCAGTTCTTC.

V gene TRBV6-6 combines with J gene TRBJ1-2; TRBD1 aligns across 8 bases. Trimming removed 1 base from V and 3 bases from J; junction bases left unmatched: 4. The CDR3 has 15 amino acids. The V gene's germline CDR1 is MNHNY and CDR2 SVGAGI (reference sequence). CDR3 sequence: CASSYLAGGDYGYTF. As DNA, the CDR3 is TGTGCCAGCAGTTACTTGGCAGGGGGCGACTATGGCTACACCTTC.

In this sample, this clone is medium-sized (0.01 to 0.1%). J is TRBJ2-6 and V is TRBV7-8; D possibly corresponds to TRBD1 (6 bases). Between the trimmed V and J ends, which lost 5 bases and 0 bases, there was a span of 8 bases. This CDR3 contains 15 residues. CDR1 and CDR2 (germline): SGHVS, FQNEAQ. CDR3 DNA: TGTGCCAGCAGCGAGGGGGTCTCTGGGGCCAACGTCCTGACTTTC. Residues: CASSEGVSGANVLTF.

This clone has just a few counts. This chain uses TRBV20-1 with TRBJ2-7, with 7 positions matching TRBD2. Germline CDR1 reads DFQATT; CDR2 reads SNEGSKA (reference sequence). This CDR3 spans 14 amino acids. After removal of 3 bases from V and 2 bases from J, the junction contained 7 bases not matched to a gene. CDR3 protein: CSASRAGETYEQYF. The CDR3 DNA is TGCAGTGCTAGTAGGGCGGGGGAGACCTACGAGCAGTACTTC.

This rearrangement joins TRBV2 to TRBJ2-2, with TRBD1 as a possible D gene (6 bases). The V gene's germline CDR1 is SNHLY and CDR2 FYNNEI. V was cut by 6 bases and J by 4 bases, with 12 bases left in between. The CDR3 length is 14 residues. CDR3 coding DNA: TGTGCCAGCAGCGTGACAGGTTCCACCGGGGAGCTGTTTTTT. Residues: CASSVTGSTGELFF.

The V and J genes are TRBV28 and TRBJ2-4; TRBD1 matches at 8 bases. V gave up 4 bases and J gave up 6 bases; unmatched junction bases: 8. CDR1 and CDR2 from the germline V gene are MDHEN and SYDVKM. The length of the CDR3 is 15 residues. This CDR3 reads CASSSRGLRTNIQYF. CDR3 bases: TGTGCCAGCAGTTCCAGGGGGCTACGGACAAACATTCAGTACTTC.

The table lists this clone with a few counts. The CDR3 bases are TGTGCCAGCAGTTTATCGTTGGCTAATGAAAAACTGTTTTTT. It yields the protein CASSLSLANEKLFF. The V call is TRBV27, the J call TRBJ1-4, with unresolved D. The germline gives CDR1 MNHEY, CDR2 SMNVEV (reference sequence). The CDR3 length is 14 residues. V was shortened by 0 bases and J by 3 bases, with 5 bases between the two germline ends.

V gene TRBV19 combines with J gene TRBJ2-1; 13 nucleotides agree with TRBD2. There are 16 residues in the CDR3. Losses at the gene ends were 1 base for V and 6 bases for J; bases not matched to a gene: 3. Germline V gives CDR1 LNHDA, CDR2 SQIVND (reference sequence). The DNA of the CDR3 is TGTGCCAGTAGTATAGTACTAGCGGGAGGGCCCAATGAGCAGTTCTTC. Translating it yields CASSIVLAGGPNEQFF.

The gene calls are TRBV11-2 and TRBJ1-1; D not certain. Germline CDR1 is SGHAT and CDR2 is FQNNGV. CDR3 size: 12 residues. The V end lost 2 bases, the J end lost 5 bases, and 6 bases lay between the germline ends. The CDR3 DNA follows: TGTGCCAGCAGCTTATTGGTTACTGAAGCTTTCTTT. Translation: CASSLLVTEAFF.

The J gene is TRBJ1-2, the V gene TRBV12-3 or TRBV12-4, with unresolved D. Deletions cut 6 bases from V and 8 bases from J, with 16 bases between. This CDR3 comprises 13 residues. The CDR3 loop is CASRRRELGGYTF. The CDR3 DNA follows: TGTGCCAGCAGACGAAGGGAGCTCGGGGGCTACACCTTC.

CDR3 amino acids: CASSYSLDSAYEQYF. CDR3 bases: TGTGCCAGCAGTTACTCGCTGGACAGTGCCTACGAGCAGTACTTC. The chain uses TRBV6-6 and TRBJ2-7; weak D call: TRBD1 (6 bases). The germline gives CDR1 MNHNY, CDR2 SVGAGI (reference sequence). This CDR3 has 15 residues. Trimming cost V 0 bases and J 2 bases, with 11 bases left between them.

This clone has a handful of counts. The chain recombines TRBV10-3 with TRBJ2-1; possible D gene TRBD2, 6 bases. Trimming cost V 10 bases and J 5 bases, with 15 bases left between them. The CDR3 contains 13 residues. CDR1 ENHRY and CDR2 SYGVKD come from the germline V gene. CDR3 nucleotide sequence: TGTGCCACTACCGGGACTCAAAACAATGAGCAGTTCTTC. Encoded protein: CATTGTQNNEQFF.

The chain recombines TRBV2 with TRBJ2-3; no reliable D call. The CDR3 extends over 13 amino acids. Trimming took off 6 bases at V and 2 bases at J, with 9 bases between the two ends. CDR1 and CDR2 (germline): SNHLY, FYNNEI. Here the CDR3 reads CASSSELTDTQYF. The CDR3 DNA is TGTGCCAGCAGCTCCGAACTCACAGATACGCAGTATTTT.

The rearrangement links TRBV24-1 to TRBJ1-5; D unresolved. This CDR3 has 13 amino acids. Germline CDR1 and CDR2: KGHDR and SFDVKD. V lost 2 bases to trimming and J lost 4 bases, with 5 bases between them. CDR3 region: CATSDYGNQPQHF. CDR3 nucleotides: TGTGCCACCAGTGATTATGGGAATCAGCCCCAGCATTTT.

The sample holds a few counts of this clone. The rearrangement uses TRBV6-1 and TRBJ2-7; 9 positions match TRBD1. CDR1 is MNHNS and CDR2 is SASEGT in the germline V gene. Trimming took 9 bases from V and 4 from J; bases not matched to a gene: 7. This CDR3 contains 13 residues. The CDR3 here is CASVTGGLYEQYF. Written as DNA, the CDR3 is TGTGCCAGTGTAACAGGGGGCCTGTACGAGCAGTACTTC.

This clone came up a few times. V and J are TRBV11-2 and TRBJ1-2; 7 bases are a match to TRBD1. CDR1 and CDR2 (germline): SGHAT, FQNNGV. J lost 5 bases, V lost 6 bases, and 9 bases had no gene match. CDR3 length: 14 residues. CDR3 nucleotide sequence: TGTGCCAGCAGTTCCACCGGGACAGCTTATGGCTACACCTTC. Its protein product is CASSSTGTAYGYTF.

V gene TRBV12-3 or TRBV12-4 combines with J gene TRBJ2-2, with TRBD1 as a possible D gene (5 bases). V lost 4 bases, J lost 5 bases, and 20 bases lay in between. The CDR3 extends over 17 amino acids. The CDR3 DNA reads TGTGCCAGCAGTTCTTCCATTGACAGCCCCGGGACCGGGGAGCTGTTTTTT. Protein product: CASSSSIDSPGTGELFF.

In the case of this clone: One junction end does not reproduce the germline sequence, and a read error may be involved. The CDR3 sequence is CASSLSGGIIDAQYF. The CDR3 nucleotides read TGTGCCAGCAGCTTGTCCGGGGGGATCATAGATGCGCAGTATTTT. The chain combines TRBV11-1 with TRBJ2-3; 7 nucleotides align to TRBD2. This CDR3 comprises 15 residues. Germline V gene lookup returns CDR1 SGHAT and CDR2 FQDESV (reference sequence).

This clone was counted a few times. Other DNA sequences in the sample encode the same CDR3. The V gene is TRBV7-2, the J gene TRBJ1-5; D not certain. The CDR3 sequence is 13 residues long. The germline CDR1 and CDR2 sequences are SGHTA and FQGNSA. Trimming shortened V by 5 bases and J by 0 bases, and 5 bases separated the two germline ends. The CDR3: CASSLDSNQPQHF. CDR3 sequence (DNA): TGTGCCAGCAGCCTAGATAGCAATCAGCCCCAGCATTTT.

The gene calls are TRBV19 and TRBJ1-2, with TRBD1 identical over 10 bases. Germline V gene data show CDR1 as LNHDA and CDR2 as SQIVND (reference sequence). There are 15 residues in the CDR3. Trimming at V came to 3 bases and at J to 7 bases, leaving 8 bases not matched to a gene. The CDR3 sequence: CASSIADRGLVGYTF. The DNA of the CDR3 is TGTGCCAGTAGTATTGCTGACAGGGGGCTTGTTGGCTACACCTTC.

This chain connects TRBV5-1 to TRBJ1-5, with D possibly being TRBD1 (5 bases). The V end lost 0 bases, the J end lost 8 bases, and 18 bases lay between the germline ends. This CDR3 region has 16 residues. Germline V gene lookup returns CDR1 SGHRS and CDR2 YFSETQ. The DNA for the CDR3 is TGCGCCAGCAGCTTGGGGTCTGGGACGGGACTAGAGCCCCAGCATTTT. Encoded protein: CASSLGSGTGLEPQHF.

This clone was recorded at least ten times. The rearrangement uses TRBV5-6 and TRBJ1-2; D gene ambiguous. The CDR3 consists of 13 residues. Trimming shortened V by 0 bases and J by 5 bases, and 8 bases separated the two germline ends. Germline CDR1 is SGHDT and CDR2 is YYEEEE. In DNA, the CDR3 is TGTGCCAGCAGCTTGGACGGGAAATATGGCTACACCTTC. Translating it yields CASSLDGKYGYTF.

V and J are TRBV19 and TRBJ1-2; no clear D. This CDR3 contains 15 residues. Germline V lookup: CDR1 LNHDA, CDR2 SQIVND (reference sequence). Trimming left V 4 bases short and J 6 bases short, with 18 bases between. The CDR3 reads CASSKIPREADGYTF. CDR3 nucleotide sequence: TGTGCCAGTAGTAAAATCCCTCGGGAGGCGGATGGCTACACCTTC.

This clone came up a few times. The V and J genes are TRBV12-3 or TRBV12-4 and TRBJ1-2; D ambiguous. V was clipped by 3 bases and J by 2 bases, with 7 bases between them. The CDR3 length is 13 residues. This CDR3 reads CASSFGENYGYTF. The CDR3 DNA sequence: TGTGCCAGCAGTTTTGGGGAGAACTATGGCTACACCTTC.

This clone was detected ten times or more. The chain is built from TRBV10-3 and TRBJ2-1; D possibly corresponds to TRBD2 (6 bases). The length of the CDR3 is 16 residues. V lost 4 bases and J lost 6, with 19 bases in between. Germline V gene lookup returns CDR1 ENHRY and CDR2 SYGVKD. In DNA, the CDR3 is TGTGCCATCAGTGGGGGACTTTCTTATGACTCCAATGAGCAGTTCTTC. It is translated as CAISGGLSYDSNEQFF.